Only a few counts were recorded for the clone carrying this TCR beta chain. This specimen comes from a study of patients and donors after allogeneic stem cell transplantation. CDR3 length equals 14 residues. Germline V gene sequence: CDR1 SGHRS, CDR2 YFSETQ. Trimming stripped 1 base from V and 7 bases from J, with 9 bases between. In TCRdb, the RT-PCR reads were re-called with MiXCR into one record per CDR3 protein. The table lists 800,000 to 1,000,000 distinct CDR3 sequences, about 20% of them singletons, with 5% to 6.5% in the top ten. Sequencing used blood, either unsorted or a sorted T cell fraction (not recorded which). This chain joins TRBV5-1 and TRBJ1-6; D remains unclear. The sequence came from a human donor who was either an allogeneic HSCT recipient or a stem cell or donor lymphocyte infusion donor (not recorded which). It is not recorded whose cells these are; they may come from a transplant donor. As DNA, the CDR3 is TGCGCCAGCAGCTTGACCGGGCAGAATTCACCCCTCCACTTT. Translation: CASSLTGQNSPLHF.